The clone carrying this TCR beta chain was counted ten times or more. Antigen unknown. These data originate in a study of T-cell reconstitution after alpha-beta-depleted transplantation in children. Study outcomes and limitations: Diversity and T-cell counts at one year after transplant derived mostly from new T cells. Reported findings indicate that, about two months after transplant, alpha-beta T cells came from several hundred expanded clones, which were derived from non-depleted graft cells. Certain patients had high TCRbeta diversity at day 60, and it came from recipient T cells and thymic progenitors that survived.

This CDR3 is 13 amino acids long. The germline V and J ends were trimmed by 8 bases and 4 bases, with 11 bases remaining between them. Unique molecular identifiers were incorporated into the prepared TCRbeta library. Each CDR3 protein is one row after TCRdb ran MiXCR on the PCR reads. The data hold 450,000 to 600,000 distinct CDR3 sequences, with under 12% observed a single time. The TCR comes from a child aged 2-15 years with inherited bone marrow failure, due to receive a stem cell transplant. The J gene is TRBJ2-2, the V gene TRBV12-3 or TRBV12-4; no clear D. This specimen was PBMCs, taken before TCRalphabeta/CD19-depleted stem cell transplant. CDR3 sequence reads: CASALDVTGELFF. The CDR3 DNA is TGTGCCAGCGCTCTCGATGTCACCGGGGAGCTGTTTTTT.